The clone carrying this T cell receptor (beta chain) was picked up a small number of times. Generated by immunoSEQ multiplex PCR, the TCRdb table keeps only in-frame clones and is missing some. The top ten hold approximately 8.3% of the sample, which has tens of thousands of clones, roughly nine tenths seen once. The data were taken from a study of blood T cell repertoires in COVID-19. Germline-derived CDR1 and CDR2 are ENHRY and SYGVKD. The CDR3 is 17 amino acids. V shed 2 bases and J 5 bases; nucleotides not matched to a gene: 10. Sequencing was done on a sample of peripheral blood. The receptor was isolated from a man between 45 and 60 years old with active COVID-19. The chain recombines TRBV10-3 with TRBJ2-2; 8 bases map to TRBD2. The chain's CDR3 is CAISETSSGRQTGELFF. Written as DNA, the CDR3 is TGTGCCATCAGTGAGACTTCTAGCGGGCGGCAGACCGGGGAGCTGTTTTTT.